This T cell receptor beta chain was documented in a study of T cells in Graves' hyperthyroidism and ophthalmopathy. The TCR beta CDR3 regions underwent amplification using RNA transcripts as the source. First-round RT-PCR of the TCR CDR3 relied on the HTBI primer set. TCRdb recomputed calls from the multiplex PCR reads with MiXCR, one row per CDR3 protein. This table has around 360,000 distinct CDR3 sequences, around 15% appearing once. Diagnostic assessment was based on clinical symptoms, serum thyroxine and TRAb, thyroid ultrasound and orbital computed tomography. Extraction of PBMCs used roughly 10 ml of fresh peripheral blood. Germline CDR1 and CDR2: SNHLY and FYNNEI. J lost 1 base, V lost 4 bases, and 7 bases had no gene match. This CDR3 is built from 16 residues. This clonotype has a count of ten or more.

The chain couples TRBV2 to TRBJ2-3; 8 bases fit TRBD2. The clonotype comes from a woman in her sixties with Graves' ophthalmopathy. What was sequenced was blood. CDR3 nucleotide sequence: TGTGCCAGCAGTGGATTAGCGGGGAAGGGCACAGATACGCAGTATTTT. It specifies CASSGLAGKGTDTQYF. Combining the CDR3 with reference TRBV2 and TRBJ2-3 gives the whole variable domain EPEVTQTPSHQVTQMGQEVILRCVPISNHLYFYWYRQILGQKVEFLVSFYNNEISEKSEIFDDQFSVERPDGSNFTLKIRSTKLEDSAMYFCASSGLAGKGTDTQYFGPGTRLTVL.